The 17 T cell receptor beta chains presented below share a single source sample, sequenced in a study of identical twins. MiXCR, run by TCRdb on the 5' RACE reads, gives a single entry per CDR3 protein. The sample records 300,000 or so distinct CDR3 sequences, 8.5% to 9.5% being singletons. These data are also associated with another study on yellow fever vaccine responses in identical twins.

Sample: CD8+ T cells sorted from blood. Receptors originate from a woman aged 18-29 years in good health.

The table lists this clonotype with a few counts. The CDR3 DNA follows: TGTGCTAGTGCCACGGGACAGGGGGCGCCGGAGCCTGAAGCTTTCTTT. It is translated as CASATGQGAPEPEAFF. The V call is TRBV12-5, the J call TRBJ1-1; TRBD1 matches 12 bases. CDR1 is LGHNT and CDR2 is FRNRAP in the germline V gene. V lost 7 bases to trimming and J lost 6 bases; unmatched junction nucleotides: 12. The CDR3 totals 16 residues. The full variable domain, with the rest looked up from reference TRBV12-5 and TRBJ1-1, is DARVTQTPRHKVTEMGQEVTMRCQPILGHNTVFWYRQTMMQGLELLAYFRNRAPLDDSGMPKDRFSAEMPDATLATLKIQPSEPRDSAVYFCASATGQGAPEPEAFFGQGTRLTVV.

This clonotype appeared many times. The genes are TRBV12-3 or TRBV12-4 and TRBJ2-7; perhaps TRBD2 as D (5 bases). Trimming removed 6 bases from V and 2 bases from J, with 20 bases in between. The CDR3 has 16 amino acids. Here the CDR3 DNA reads TGTGCCAGCAGCGCACCCGGAGGTAAAGAAGCCTACGAGCAGTACTTC. Its protein is CASSAPGGKEAYEQYF.

The rearrangement links TRBV29-1 to TRBJ2-1; 12 bases map to TRBD2. The germline V gene has CDR1 SQVTM and CDR2 ANQGSEA. The ends lost 7 bases at V and 8 bases at J; junction bases unmatched: 18. CDR3 length: 17 amino acids. The CDR3 DNA sequence: TGCAGCGGAGGGCTCCCAAGCATACTAGCGGGGGGCCATGAGCAGTTCTTC. This encodes CSGGLPSILAGGHEQFF.

This clonotype was counted between two and nine times. The chain joins TRBV19 to TRBJ2-5; D not certain. CDR1 and CDR2 from the germline V gene are LNHDA and SQIVND (reference sequence). This CDR3 is built from 12 residues. The ends were cut back, 6 bases at V and 2 bases at J, with 7 bases in the middle. The CDR3 spells CASRGKQETQYF. CDR3 nucleotides: TGTGCCAGTAGGGGGAAACAAGAGACCCAGTACTTC.

This clonotype showed up just a few times. The chain is built from TRBV27 and TRBJ1-2, with D perhaps TRBD1 (5 bases). Germline assignment: CDR1 MNHEY and CDR2 SMNVEV (reference sequence). This CDR3 has 14 amino acids. V lost 4 bases to trimming and J lost 6 bases, with 15 bases between them. DNA for the CDR3: TGTGCCAGCAGTTACGCCGGGGGAGGCAATGGCTACACCTTC. As protein: CASSYAGGGNGYTF.

This clonotype occurred many times. The chain has TRBV20-1 and TRBJ2-1; D call uncertain. V lost 4 bases and J lost 4, with 5 bases in between. Germline assignment: CDR1 DFQATT and CDR2 SNEGSKA (reference sequence). This CDR3 is 11 amino acids long. CDR3 amino acids: CSATGYNEQFF. The CDR3 DNA follows: TGCAGTGCTACGGGTTACAATGAGCAGTTCTTC.

This clonotype was detected a few times. The chain uses TRBV27 and TRBJ1-4; 10 bases agree with TRBD1. CDR1 and CDR2 from the germline V gene are MNHEY and SMNVEV (reference sequence). The junction had 1 base not matched to a gene; V was cut back by 2 bases and J by 7 bases. The CDR3 is made up of 14 amino acids. The CDR3 region has the DNA TGTGCCAGCAGTTTACGGGACAGGGGTGAAAAACTGTTTTTT. Protein sequence: CASSLRDRGEKLFF.

The chain links TRBV10-2 to TRBJ2-1; TRBD2 agrees at 12 bases. Germline CDR1 WSHSY, CDR2 SAAADI. Trimming removed 9 bases from V and 0 bases from J; junction bases left unmatched: 3. This CDR3 has 15 amino acids. The chain's CDR3 is CASETSGSSYNEQFF. DNA for the CDR3: TGCGCCAGTGAGACTAGCGGGAGCTCCTACAATGAGCAGTTCTTC.

This clonotype was seen more than once but under ten times. The chain has TRBV11-2 and TRBJ2-7; D gene ambiguous. CDR3 length: 12 residues. Germline values: CDR1 SGHAT, CDR2 FQNNGV. The V gene lost 5 bases and the J gene lost 5 bases, with 10 bases spanning the gap. The CDR3, as DNA: TGTGCCAGCAGCCGAGGTTGGGACGAGCAGTACTTC. Protein product: CASSRGWDEQYF. The variable domain in full, with the rest retrieved from reference TRBV11-2 and TRBJ2-7, is EAGVAQSPRYKIIEKRQSVAFWCNPISGHATLYWYQQILGQGPKLLIQFQNNGVVDDSQLPKDRFSAERLKGVDSTLKIQPAKLEDSAVYLCASSRGWDEQYFGPGTRLTVT.

This clonotype was seen repeatedly, ten times or more. The rearrangement uses TRBV15 and TRBJ2-5; TRBD2 is a possible D gene (6 bases). The CDR3 consists of 15 residues. CDR1 and CDR2 from the germline V gene are LNHNV and YYDKDF (reference sequence). The germline V and J ends were trimmed by 3 bases and 3 bases, with 14 bases remaining between them. The CDR3 coding sequence is TGTGCCACCAGCAGGATGCCGGGACTCGAAGAGACCCAGTACTTC. This sequence encodes CATSRMPGLEETQYF.

V and J are TRBV28 and TRBJ2-7; 10 bases are a match to TRBD1. There are 15 residues in the CDR3. Unmatched junction bases numbered 4, after V lost 2 bases and J lost 3 bases. CDR1 is MDHEN, CDR2 SYDVKM, per germline. In DNA, the CDR3 is TGTGCCAGCAGTTTAAGTTGGGACAGGGGCTACGAGCAGTACTTC. This sequence encodes CASSLSWDRGYEQYF. The whole variable domain, remainder taken from reference TRBV28 and TRBJ2-7, is DVKVTQSSRYLVKRTGEKVFLECVQDMDHENMFWYRQDPGLGLRLIYFSYDVKMKEKGDIPEGYSVSREKKERFSLILESASTNQTSMYLCASSLSWDRGYEQYFGPGTRLTVT.

This rearrangement joins TRBV28 to TRBJ2-5; TRBD2 matches 8 bases. This CDR3 is 16 amino acids long. CDR1 and CDR2 from the germline V gene are MDHEN and SYDVKM. J lost 1 base, V lost 1 base, and 5 bases had no gene match. CDR3 nucleotide sequence: TGTGCCAGCAGTTTATCCCAGCGGGGGCTCCAAGAGACCCAGTACTTC. Residues: CASSLSQRGLQETQYF.

This clonotype came up many times. The chain has TRBV7-2 and TRBJ1-1, with D unclear. Germline loops: CDR1 SGHTA, CDR2 FQGNSA. The CDR3 sequence is 15 residues long. V lost 1 base, J lost 0 bases, and 9 bases lay in between. CDR3 sequence reads: CASSLGLLMNTEAFF. CDR3 nucleotides: TGTGCCAGCAGCTTAGGGCTGCTCATGAACACTGAAGCTTTCTTT.

This clonotype came up once. CDR3 sequence reads: CASSLEGGTSYEQYF. CDR3 DNA: TGTGCCAGCAGTTTAGAAGGGGGGACCTCCTACGAGCAGTACTTC. This chain connects TRBV28 to TRBJ2-7; D may correspond to TRBD1 or TRBD2 (6 bases each). The CDR3 is 15 residues long. Deletions cut 2 bases from V and 0 bases from J, with 11 bases between. From germline, CDR1 is MDHEN and CDR2 SYDVKM.

This clonotype was seen ten or more times. The CDR3 loop reads CASSSRTGWGTDTQYF. The CDR3 nucleotides read TGTGCCAGCAGTTCCCGGACAGGGTGGGGCACAGATACGCAGTATTTT. This chain connects TRBV12-3 or TRBV12-4 to TRBJ2-3; TRBD1 matches 8 bases. With 4 bases clipped from V and 1 base from J, the junction kept 7 bases outside the gene matches. The CDR3 loop spans 16 amino acids.

This clonotype was detected only a few times. The chain links TRBV6-2 or TRBV6-3 to TRBJ2-5, with D possibly matching TRBD1 (5 bases). The CDR3 consists of 11 residues. Germline assignment: CDR1 MNHEY and CDR2 SVGEGT. V lost 6 bases and J lost 4, with 6 bases in between. In nucleotides, the CDR3 is TGTGCCAGCAGAGGGGCAGAGACCCAGTACTTC. This sequence encodes CASRGAETQYF.

This clonotype was seen a handful of times. The rearrangement joins TRBV12-5 to TRBJ1-1; 7 nucleotides agree with TRBD1. Germline assignment: CDR1 LGHNT and CDR2 FRNRAP. The CDR3 runs 14 residues. Trimming cost V 3 bases and J 3 bases; bases outside gene matches: 4. CDR3 sequence reads: CASGFGQEDTEAFF. CDR3 bases: TGTGCTAGTGGTTTTGGACAGGAGGACACTGAAGCTTTCTTT.